The next 27 T cell receptor beta chains were all read from a single sample in a study of blood T cell repertoires in COVID-19. Generated by immunoSEQ multiplex PCR, the TCRdb table keeps only in-frame clones and is missing some. Of some 150,000 clones in the sample, 77% were seen once. Sequencing used peripheral blood. The receptors stem from a woman in her forties or fifties with active or convalescent COVID-19.

The sample holds a few counts of this clone. This rearrangement joins TRBV12-3 or TRBV12-4 to TRBJ1-1; no definite D call. V was cut by 6 bases and J by 5 bases, with 7 bases left in between. The CDR3 has 11 amino acids. The CDR3 loop reads CASSFETEAFF. For the CDR3, the DNA is TGTGCCAGCAGCTTCGAGACTGAAGCTTTCTTT.

The J gene is TRBJ2-7, the V gene TRBV24-1; TRBD1 matches 9 bases. The CDR3 runs to 13 residues. After removal of 6 bases from V and 2 bases from J, the junction contained 1 base not matched to a gene. Germline lookup yields CDR1 KGHDR and CDR2 SFDVKD. As DNA, the CDR3 is TGTGCCACCAGTAGGACAGGGGCCTACGAGCAGTACTTC. Translated, it gives CATSRTGAYEQYF.

This rearrangement joins TRBV21-1 to TRBJ2-7; the table gives TRBD2 as D, unverified against the DNA. TRBV21-1 is a listed pseudogene. The CDR3 sequence is 17 residues long. CDR3 in amino acids: CASSNAGTSGASYEQYF. CDR3 sequence (DNA): TGTGCCAGCAGCAACGCCGGGACTAGCGGGGCCTCCTACGAGCAGTACTTC.

The chain uses TRBV2 and TRBJ2-5; 7 bases line up with TRBD2. With V trimmed by 3 bases and J by 5 bases, 6 bases remained unmatched. Germline CDR1 reads SNHLY; CDR2 reads FYNNEI. This CDR3 comprises 14 residues. The CDR3 DNA follows: TGTGCCAGCAGTGAGGGGGGGGAAGGGGAGACCCAGTACTTC. Protein sequence: CASSEGGEGETQYF.

The chain couples TRBV27 to TRBJ1-1; 9 bases match TRBD1. Germline trimming cut 6 bases from V and 3 bases from J; bases unmatched to any gene: 8. Germline V gene sequence: CDR1 MNHEY, CDR2 SMNVEV (reference sequence). The CDR3 consists of 15 residues. The CDR3 DNA sequence: TGTGCCAGCAGCCACAGGGGGCCATGGGACACTGAAGCTTTCTTT. Its protein product is CASSHRGPWDTEAFF.

To note about this clone: A read error may be the cause here, since a much bigger clone is one base away. The chain employs TRBV3-1 (or the pseudogene TRBV3-2) and TRBJ2-7, with D possibly being TRBD1 (6 bases). The length of the CDR3 is 13 residues. Trimming cost V 1 base and J 3 bases, with 7 bases left between them. CDR1 is LGHDT, CDR2 YNNKEL, per germline (reference sequence). Here the CDR3 DNA reads TGTGCCAGCAGCCAAGTCAGGGGCTACGAGCAGTACTTC. Translating gives CASSQVRGYEQYF.

This chain links TRBV6-2 or TRBV6-3 with TRBJ2-2; D possibly corresponds to TRBD2 (5 bases). This CDR3 has 14 amino acids. The germline gives CDR1 MNHEY, CDR2 SVGEGT. Trimming removed 5 bases at V and 6 bases at J, with 13 bases between. The CDR3 reads CASSPIRRAGELFF. CDR3 in DNA: TGTGCCAGCAGTCCAATAAGGCGGGCCGGGGAGCTGTTTTTT.

This clone showed up just a few times. The rearrangement uses TRBV6-2 or TRBV6-3 and TRBJ1-5; 12 bases line up with TRBD1. V was clipped by 5 bases and J by 1 base; unmatched bases: 9. There are 18 residues in the CDR3. Germline V lookup: CDR1 MNHEY, CDR2 SVGEGT. The CDR3 nucleotides read TGTGCCAGCAGTCCGCACGGGACAGGGGGCGCCAGCAATCAGCCCCAGCATTTT. It yields the protein CASSPHGTGGASNQPQHF.

V usage is TRBV7-6 and J usage is TRBJ1-1; 7 bases map to TRBD1. J gave up 1 base and V 5 bases, and 10 bases lay outside the gene matches. This CDR3 is 16 amino acids long. The germline V gene has CDR1 SGHVS and CDR2 FNYEAQ. The CDR3 DNA reads as TGTGCCAGCAGCCCCATACAGGGGCCTGGGAACACTGAAGCTTTCTTT. This codes for CASSPIQGPGNTEAFF. Supplemented by reference TRBV7-6 and TRBJ1-1, the full variable domain reads GAGVSQSPRYKVTKRGQDVALRCDPISGHVSLYWYRQALGQGPEFLTYFNYEAQQDKSGLPNDRFSAERPEGSISTLTIQRTEQRDSAMYRCASSPIQGPGNTEAFFGQGTRLTVV.

The J gene is TRBJ2-3, the V gene TRBV3-1 (or the pseudogene TRBV3-2); 11 bases are shared with TRBD2. The CDR3 runs to 18 residues. The ends lost 0 bases at V and 4 bases at J; junction bases unmatched: 9. The germline gives CDR1 LGHDT, CDR2 YNNKEL (reference sequence). Here the CDR3 DNA reads TGTGCCAGCAGCCAAGAGAGGGAACTAGCGGGAGTTTCAGATACGCAGTATTTT. Protein product: CASSQERELAGVSDTQYF.

This chain links TRBV2 with TRBJ1-2, with D perhaps TRBD1 (6 bases). The germline gives CDR1 SNHLY, CDR2 FYNNEI. V lost 4 bases, J lost 3 bases, and 12 bases lay in between. The CDR3 runs to 14 residues. The CDR3 DNA reads as TGTGCCAGCAGTGTTATCAGGGGTGACTATGGCTACACCTTC. This codes for CASSVIRGDYGYTF.

This chain joins TRBV3-1 (or the pseudogene TRBV3-2) and TRBJ2-7; 12 positions agree with TRBD2. CDR1 LGHDT and CDR2 YNNKEL come from the germline V gene (reference sequence). CDR3 length: 15 residues. With V trimmed by 4 bases and J by 1 base, 2 bases remained unmatched. CDR3 sequence (DNA): TGTGCCAGCAGCCCGGGACTAGCGGGTTCCTACGAGCAGTACTTC. It codes for CASSPGLAGSYEQYF.

J is TRBJ2-5 and V is TRBV5-5, with 13 nucleotides matching TRBD2. Germline CDR1 is SGHKS and CDR2 is YYEKEE (reference sequence). V trimming: 4 bases; J trimming: 4 bases; junction bases outside the gene matches: 7. The CDR3 has 16 residues. CDR3 nucleotide sequence: TGTGCCAGCAGCGTCGGACTAGCGGGAGATGTAGAGACCCAGTACTTC. Its protein product is CASSVGLAGDVETQYF.

This clone was seen many times. The chain employs TRBV19 and TRBJ1-2, with unresolved D. V lost 7 bases and J lost 3, with 9 bases in between. The CDR3 is 12 amino acids. Germline V CDR1 and CDR2: LNHDA, SQIVND (reference sequence). CDR3 in DNA: TGTGCCAGTATCGGGGAGGACTATGGCTACACCTTC. It encodes CASIGEDYGYTF.

V is TRBV6-5 and J is TRBJ1-1; perhaps TRBD1 as D (6 bases). The CDR3 totals 13 residues. Germline V CDR1 and CDR2: MNHEY, SVGAGI. Between the trimmed V and J ends, which lost 9 bases and 2 bases, there was a span of 13 bases. CDR3 sequence (DNA): TGTGCCAGTAAGGACAGCGTAAACACTGAAGCTTTCTTT. Translating it yields CASKDSVNTEAFF.

The chain links TRBV15 to TRBJ2-1, with D perhaps matching TRBD2 (6 bases). Trimming pared 2 bases from V and 2 bases from J, leaving 16 bases between. This CDR3 spans 17 amino acids. CDR1 is LNHNV and CDR2 is YYDKDF in the germline V gene (reference sequence). The DNA for the CDR3 is TGTGCCACCAGCAGATCTGCCGGGACTCCGACCTACAATGAGCAGTTCTTC. It specifies CATSRSAGTPTYNEQFF.

This clone has just one count. V and J are TRBV24-1 and TRBJ2-2, with D perhaps TRBD1 (6 bases). The germline CDR1 and CDR2 sequences are KGHDR and SFDVKD. CDR3 length: 15 residues. The V and J ends lost 0 bases and 4 bases respectively, with 8 bases between them. This CDR3 is CATSDLRGGTGELFF. The DNA of the CDR3 is TGTGCCACCAGTGATTTGCGAGGGGGCACCGGGGAGCTGTTTTTT.

The V gene is TRBV18, the J gene TRBJ1-2; TRBD1 matches 9 bases. The germline V gene encodes CDR1 KGHSH and CDR2 LQKENI. The length of the CDR3 is 15 residues. V lost 0 bases and J lost 4; bases outside the gene matches: 3. CDR3 DNA sequence: TGTGCCAGCTCACCACCGACGACAGGGGGCTATGGCTACACCTTC. Its protein is CASSPPTTGGYGYTF.

The chain uses TRBV18 and TRBJ1-5, with D unresolved. The CDR3 covers 14 residues. The ends were cut back, 6 bases at V and 7 bases at J, with 16 bases in the middle. CDR1 and CDR2 (germline): KGHSH, LQKENI. The DNA for the CDR3 is TGTGCCAGCTCCCCCGGGCGGGAGGGACAGCCCCAGCATTTT. Translating it yields CASSPGREGQPQHF.

This sequence joins TRBV19 and TRBJ2-1, with D possibly matching TRBD2 (6 bases). This CDR3 has 15 amino acids. Trimming cost V 4 bases and J 8 bases, with 18 bases left between them. Germline V gene sequence: CDR1 LNHDA, CDR2 SQIVND (reference sequence). CDR3 sequence (DNA): TGTGCCAGTAGTAGGGAATGGGACTGGCCCCATGAGCAGTTCTTC. It is translated as CASSREWDWPHEQFF.

The rearrangement joins TRBV14 to TRBJ1-1, with 8 bases identical to TRBD1. This CDR3 has 14 amino acids. The germline CDR1 and CDR2 sequences are SGHDN and FVKESK. The V segment lost 4 bases and the J segment 7 bases; nucleotides outside the gene matches: 8. The DNA of the CDR3 is TGTGCCAGCAGCCTCCGGACAGGGCAAGGTGAAGCTTTCTTT. Residues: CASSLRTGQGEAFF.

A single count supports this clone. V and J are TRBV6-5 and TRBJ2-7; the match to TRBD1 covers 7 bases. This CDR3 has 16 residues. CDR1 is MNHEY and CDR2 is SVGAGI in the germline V gene. V was pared by 3 bases and J by 5 bases, with 13 bases of the junction left unmatched. The CDR3 spells CASSYRDSLISNEQYF. DNA of the CDR3: TGTGCCAGCAGTTATCGGGACAGCCTGATTTCCAACGAGCAGTACTTC.

The chain joins TRBV7-3 to TRBJ2-2, with D possibly being TRBD2 (5 bases). Between the trimmed V and J ends, which lost 4 bases and 3 bases, there was a span of 12 bases. The CDR3 length is 15 residues. The germline gives CDR1 SGHTA, CDR2 FQGTGA. The CDR3: CASSSGRGYTGELFF. CDR3 DNA sequence: TGTGCCAGCAGCTCGGGGAGAGGGTACACCGGGGAGCTGTTTTTT.

This chain connects TRBV7-2 to TRBJ1-2; D is ambiguous. The CDR3 covers 12 residues. Germline V gene lookup returns CDR1 SGHTA and CDR2 FQGNSA. Trimming removed 2 bases from V and 4 bases from J, with 5 bases in between. The CDR3 region is CASSLTPYGYTF. In DNA, the CDR3 is TGTGCCAGCAGCTTAACTCCCTATGGCTACACCTTC.

This sequence joins TRBV12-5 and TRBJ2-2; no firm D call. This CDR3 is built from 16 residues. Per germline, CDR1 LGHNT and CDR2 FRNRAP. V lost 1 base, J lost 6 bases, and 15 bases lay in between. CDR3 in amino acids: CASGLETSLVAGELFF. CDR3 nucleotides: TGTGCTAGTGGTTTGGAGACAAGTCTTGTAGCCGGGGAGCTGTTTTTT.

The V call is TRBV4-2, the J call TRBJ2-3; TRBD1 matches at 7 bases. CDR1 and CDR2 from the germline V gene are LGHNA and YNFKEQ. Trimming removed 0 bases from V and 3 bases from J; junction bases left unmatched: 3. The CDR3 sequence is 15 residues long. Written as DNA, the CDR3 is TGTGCCAGCAGCCAAGATGGGGGACAGACAGATACGCAGTATTTT. As protein: CASSQDGGQTDTQYF.

The chain has TRBV14 and TRBJ2-1; 10 nucleotides line up with TRBD2. The junction had 10 bases not matched to a gene; V was cut back by 4 bases and J by 7 bases. The V gene's germline CDR1 is SGHDN and CDR2 FVKESK. CDR3 length: 16 residues. The CDR3 DNA reads TGTGCCAGCAGCCCCTTAGCGGGGGGCAAGGGAAATGAGCAGTTCTTC. Residues: CASSPLAGGKGNEQFF.